This TCR beta chain was observed in a study of shared clonotypes between healthy human individuals. The overall study: There were three CD4 naive, three CD4 memory, two CD8 naive and one CD8 memory plates per donor.

Deletions cut 5 bases from V and 2 bases from J, with 16 bases between. Germline V CDR1 and CDR2: SGHRS, YFSETQ. The CDR3 is made up of 15 amino acids. Partitioning of CD4+ cells yielded a CD45RA+ naive subset and a CD45RA-negative memory subset. In the authors' methods: Filtering differed since immunoSEQ provided only junctions, with no quality scores. Some clones are missing from TCRdb's copy, which holds only in-frame ones; the method was immunoSEQ multiplex PCR. V and J calls and clone size follow that table, whereas D and trimming were derived from the DNA. The table lists 2.3 million or so clones, approximately 93% of them singletons.

The sequence came from a man younger than 35 in good health. Some clones in this sample may be carry-over from other donors' samples. The sequenced sample was naive CD4+ T cells from PBMCs. Subset meaning: CD45RA+ positively selected. The chain couples TRBV5-1 to TRBJ2-5; D tentatively fits TRBD1 or TRBD2 (5 bases each). CDR3 DNA sequence: TGCGCCAGCAGAATTGGTATGAGGGGACAAGAGACCCAGTACTTC. Its translation: CASRIGMRGQETQYF.